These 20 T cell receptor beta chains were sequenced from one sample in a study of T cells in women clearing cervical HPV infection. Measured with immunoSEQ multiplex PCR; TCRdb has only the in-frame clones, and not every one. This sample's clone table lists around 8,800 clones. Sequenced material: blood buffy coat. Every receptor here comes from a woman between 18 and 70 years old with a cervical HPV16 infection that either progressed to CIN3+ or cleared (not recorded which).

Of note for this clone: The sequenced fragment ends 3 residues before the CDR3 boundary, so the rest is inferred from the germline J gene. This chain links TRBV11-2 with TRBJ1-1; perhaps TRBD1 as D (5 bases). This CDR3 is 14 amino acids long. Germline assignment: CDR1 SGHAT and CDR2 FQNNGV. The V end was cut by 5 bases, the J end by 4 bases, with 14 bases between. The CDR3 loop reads CASSRAGRGTEAFF. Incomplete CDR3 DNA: TGTGCCAGCAGCCGCGCAGGGAGGGGCACTGAA.

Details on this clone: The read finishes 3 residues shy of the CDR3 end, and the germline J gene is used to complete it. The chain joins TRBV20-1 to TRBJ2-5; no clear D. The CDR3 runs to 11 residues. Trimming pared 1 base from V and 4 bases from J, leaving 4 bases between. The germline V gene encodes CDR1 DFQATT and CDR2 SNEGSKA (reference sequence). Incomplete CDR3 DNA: TGCAGTGCTAGAGTAATAGAGACC. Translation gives CSARVIET. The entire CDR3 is CSARVIETQYF.

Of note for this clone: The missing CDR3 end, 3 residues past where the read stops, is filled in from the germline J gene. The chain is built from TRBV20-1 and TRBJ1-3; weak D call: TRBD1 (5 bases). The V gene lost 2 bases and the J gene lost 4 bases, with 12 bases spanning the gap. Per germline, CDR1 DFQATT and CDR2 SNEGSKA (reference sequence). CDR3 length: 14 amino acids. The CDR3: CSARSGNSGNTIYF. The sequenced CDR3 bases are TGCAGTGCTAGATCAGGGAATTCGGGAAACACC.

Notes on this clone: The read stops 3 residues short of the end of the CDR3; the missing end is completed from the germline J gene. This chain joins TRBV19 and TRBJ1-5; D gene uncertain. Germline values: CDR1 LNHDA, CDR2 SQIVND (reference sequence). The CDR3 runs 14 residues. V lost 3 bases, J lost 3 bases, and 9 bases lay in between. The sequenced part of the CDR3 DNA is TGTGCCAGTAGTATTGGGCCGCCCAATCAGCCC. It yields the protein CASSIGPPNQP. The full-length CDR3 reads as CASSIGPPNQPQHF.

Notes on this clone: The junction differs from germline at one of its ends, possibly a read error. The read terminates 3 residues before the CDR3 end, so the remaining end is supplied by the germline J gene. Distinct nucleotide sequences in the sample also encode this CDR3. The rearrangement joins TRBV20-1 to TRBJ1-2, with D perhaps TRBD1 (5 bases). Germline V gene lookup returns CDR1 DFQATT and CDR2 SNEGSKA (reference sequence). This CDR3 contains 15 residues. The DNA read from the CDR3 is TGCAGTGCTAGAGATGCAGGGCTGTCCAACTATGGA. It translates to CSARDAGLSNYG. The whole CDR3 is CSARDAGLSNYGYTF.

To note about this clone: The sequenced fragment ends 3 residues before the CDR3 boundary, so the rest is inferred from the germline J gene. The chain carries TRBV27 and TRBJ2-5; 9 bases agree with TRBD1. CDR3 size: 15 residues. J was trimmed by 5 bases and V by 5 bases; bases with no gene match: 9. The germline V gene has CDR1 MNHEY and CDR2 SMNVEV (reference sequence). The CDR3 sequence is CASSTRDRVGETQYF. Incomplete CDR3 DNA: TGTGCCAGCAGTACTCGGGACAGGGTGGGGGAGACC.

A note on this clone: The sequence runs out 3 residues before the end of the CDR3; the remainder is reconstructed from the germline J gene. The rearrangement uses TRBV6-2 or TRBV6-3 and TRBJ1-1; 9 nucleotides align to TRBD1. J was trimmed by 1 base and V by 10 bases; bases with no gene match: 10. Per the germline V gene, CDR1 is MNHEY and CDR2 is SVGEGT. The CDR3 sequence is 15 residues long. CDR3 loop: CATKRTGVPNTEAFF. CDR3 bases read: TGTGCCACCAAGAGGACAGGGGTCCCGAACACTGAA.

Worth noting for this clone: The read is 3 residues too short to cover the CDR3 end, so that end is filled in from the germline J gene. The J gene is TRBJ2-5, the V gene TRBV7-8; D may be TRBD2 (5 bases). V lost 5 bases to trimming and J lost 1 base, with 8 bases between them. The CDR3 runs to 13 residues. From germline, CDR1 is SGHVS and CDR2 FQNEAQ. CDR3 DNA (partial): TGTGCCAGCAGCGCCGGACTCCAAGAGACC. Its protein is CASSAGLQET. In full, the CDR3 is CASSAGLQETQYF.

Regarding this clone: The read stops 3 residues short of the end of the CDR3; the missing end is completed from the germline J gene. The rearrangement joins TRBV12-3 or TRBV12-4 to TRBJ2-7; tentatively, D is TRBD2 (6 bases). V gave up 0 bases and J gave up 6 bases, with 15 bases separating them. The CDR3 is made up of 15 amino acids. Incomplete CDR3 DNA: TGTGCCAGCAGTTTAGCCCCGACCGCCGGGGGCGAG. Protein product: CASSLAPTAGGE. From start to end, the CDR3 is CASSLAPTAGGEQYF.

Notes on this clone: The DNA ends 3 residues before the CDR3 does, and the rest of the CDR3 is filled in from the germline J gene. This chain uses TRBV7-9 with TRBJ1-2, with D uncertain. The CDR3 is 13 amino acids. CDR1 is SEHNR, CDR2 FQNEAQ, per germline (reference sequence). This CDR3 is CASSSTSPYDYTF. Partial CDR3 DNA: TGTGCCAGCAGTTCAACGTCACCCTACGAC.

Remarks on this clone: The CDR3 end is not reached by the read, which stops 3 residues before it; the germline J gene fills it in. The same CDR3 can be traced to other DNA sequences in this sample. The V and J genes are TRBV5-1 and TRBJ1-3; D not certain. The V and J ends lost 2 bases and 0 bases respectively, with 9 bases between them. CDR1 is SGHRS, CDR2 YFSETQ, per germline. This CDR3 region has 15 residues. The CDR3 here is CASSFDLSSGNTIYF. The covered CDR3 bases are TGCGCCAGCAGCTTCGACTTGAGCTCTGGAAACACC. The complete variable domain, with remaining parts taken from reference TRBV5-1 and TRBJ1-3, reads KAGVTQTPRYLIKTRGQQVTLSCSPISGHRSVSWYQQTPGQGLQFLFEYFSETQRNKGNFPGRFSGRQFSNSRSEMNVSTLELGDSALYLCASSFDLSSGNTIYFGEGSWLTVV.

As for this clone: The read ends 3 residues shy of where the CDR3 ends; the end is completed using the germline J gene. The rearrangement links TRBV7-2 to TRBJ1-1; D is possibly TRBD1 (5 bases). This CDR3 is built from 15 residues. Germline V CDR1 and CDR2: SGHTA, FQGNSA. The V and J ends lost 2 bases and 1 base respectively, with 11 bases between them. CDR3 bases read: TGTGCCAGCAGCTTAATCCCGGGGGAGAACACTGAA. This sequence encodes CASSLIPGENTE. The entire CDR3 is CASSLIPGENTEAFF.

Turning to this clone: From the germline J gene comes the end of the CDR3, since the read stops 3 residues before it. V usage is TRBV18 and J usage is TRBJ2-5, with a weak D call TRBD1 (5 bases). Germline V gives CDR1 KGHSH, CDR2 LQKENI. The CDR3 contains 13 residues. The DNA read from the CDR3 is TGTGCCAGCTCACCAGGATCGGACACCACC. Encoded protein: CASSPGSDTT. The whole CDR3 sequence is CASSPGSDTTQYF.

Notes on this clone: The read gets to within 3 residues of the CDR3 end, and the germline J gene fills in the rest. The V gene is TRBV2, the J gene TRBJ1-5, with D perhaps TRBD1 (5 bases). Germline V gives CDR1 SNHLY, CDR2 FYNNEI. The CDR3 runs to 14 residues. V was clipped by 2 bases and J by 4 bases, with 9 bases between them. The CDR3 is CASSEQGINQPQHF. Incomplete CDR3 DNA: TGTGCCAGCAGTGAACAGGGAATAAATCAGCCC. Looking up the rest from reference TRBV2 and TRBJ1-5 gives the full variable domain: EPEVTQTPSHQVTQMGQEVILRCVPISNHLYFYWYRQILGQKVEFLVSFYNNEISEKSEIFDDQFSVERPDGSNFTLKIRSTKLEDSAMYFCASSEQGINQPQHFGDGTRLSIL.

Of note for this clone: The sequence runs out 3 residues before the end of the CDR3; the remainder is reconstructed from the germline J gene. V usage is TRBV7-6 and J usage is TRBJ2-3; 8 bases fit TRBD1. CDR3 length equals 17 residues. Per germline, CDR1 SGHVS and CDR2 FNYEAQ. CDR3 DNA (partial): TGTGCCAGCAGCTTACTCCCCGGACAGGGAAAACAAGAGACG. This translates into CASSLLPGQGKQET. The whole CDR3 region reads CASSLLPGQGKQETQYF.

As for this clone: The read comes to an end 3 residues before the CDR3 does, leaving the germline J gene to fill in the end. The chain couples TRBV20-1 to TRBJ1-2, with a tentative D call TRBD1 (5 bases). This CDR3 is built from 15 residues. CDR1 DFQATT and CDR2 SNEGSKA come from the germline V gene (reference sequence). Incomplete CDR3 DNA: TGCAGTGCTAGAGACGCAGGGAGGGGCACAGATACC. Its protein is CSARDAGRGTDT. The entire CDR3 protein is CSARDAGRGTDTYTF.

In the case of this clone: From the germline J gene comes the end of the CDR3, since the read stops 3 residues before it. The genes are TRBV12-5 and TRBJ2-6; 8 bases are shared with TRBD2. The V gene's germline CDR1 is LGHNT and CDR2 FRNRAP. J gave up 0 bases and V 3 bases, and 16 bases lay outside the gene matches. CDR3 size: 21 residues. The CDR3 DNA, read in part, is TGTGCTAGTGGTTTTGCCCCAACGGGGGGGGCGGTTCTCTCTGGGGCCAACGTC. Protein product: CASGFAPTGGAVLSGANV. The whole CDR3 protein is CASGFAPTGGAVLSGANVLTF.

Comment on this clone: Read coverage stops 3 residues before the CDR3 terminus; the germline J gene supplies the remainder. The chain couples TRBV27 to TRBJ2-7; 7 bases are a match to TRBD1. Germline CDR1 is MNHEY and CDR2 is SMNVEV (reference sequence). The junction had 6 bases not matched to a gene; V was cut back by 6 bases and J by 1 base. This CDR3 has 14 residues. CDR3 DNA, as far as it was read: TGTGCCAGCAGATCACCAGGGGGTTCCTACGAG. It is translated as CASRSPGGSYE. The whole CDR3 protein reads CASRSPGGSYEQYF.

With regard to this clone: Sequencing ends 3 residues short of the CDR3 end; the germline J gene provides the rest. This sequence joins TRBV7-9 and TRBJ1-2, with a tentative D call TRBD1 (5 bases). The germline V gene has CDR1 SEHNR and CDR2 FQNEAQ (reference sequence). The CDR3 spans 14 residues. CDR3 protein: CASALAGSYNDYTF. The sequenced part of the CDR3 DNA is TGTGCCAGCGCCCTGGCAGGGTCATACAATGAC.

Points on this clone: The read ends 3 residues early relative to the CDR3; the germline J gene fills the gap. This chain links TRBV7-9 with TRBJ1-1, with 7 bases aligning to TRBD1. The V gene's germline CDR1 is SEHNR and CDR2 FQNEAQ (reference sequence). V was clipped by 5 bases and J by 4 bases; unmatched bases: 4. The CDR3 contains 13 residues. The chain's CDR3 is CASSPQGRTEAFF. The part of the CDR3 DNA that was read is TGTGCCAGCAGCCCACAGGGGCGCACTGAA.